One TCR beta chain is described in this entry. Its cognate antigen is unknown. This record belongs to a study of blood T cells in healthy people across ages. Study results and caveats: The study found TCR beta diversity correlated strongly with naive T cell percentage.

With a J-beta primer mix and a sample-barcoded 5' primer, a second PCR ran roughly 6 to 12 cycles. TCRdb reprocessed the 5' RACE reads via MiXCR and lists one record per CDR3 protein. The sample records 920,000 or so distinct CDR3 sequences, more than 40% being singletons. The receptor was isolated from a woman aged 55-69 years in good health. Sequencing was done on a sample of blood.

CDR3 DNA sequence: TGTGCCACCAGCAGAGAGGCTGCTAGCACAGATACGCAGTATTTT. Translated: CATSREAASTDTQYF. The rearrangement joins TRBV15 to TRBJ2-3; D uncertain. Germline V gives CDR1 LNHNV, CDR2 YYDKDF (reference sequence). The CDR3 is made up of 15 amino acids. The V end was cut by 0 bases, the J end by 0 bases, with 7 bases between.